The following is a TCR beta chain sequence with its context. Its target is not known. Amplification of TCR beta CDR3 regions was performed using RNA transcripts as template. First-round RT-PCR targeting the TCR CDR3 was performed with the HTBI primer set. Using its own MiXCR run on the multiplex PCR reads, TCRdb lists one record per CDR3 protein. The sample has hundreds of thousands of distinct CDR3 sequences, around 20% seen once. V was cut by 1 base and J by 1 base, with 10 bases left in between. The CDR3 extends over 15 amino acids. The germline gives CDR1 LGHNA, CDR2 YNFKEQ. The source of the sample is a study of T cells in Graves' hyperthyroidism and ophthalmopathy. Uncontrolled infection, other autoimmune disease, pregnancy or lactation disqualified patients from enrolment. Cells are PBMCs isolated from approximately 9.2 ml of fresh blood. Study-wide results and caveats: The model identified upcoming ophthalmopathy a median approximately six months ahead of onset. Most expanded thyroid clonotypes above 0.001 also appeared in blood.

The sequence came from a man aged 35 to 55 with Graves' ophthalmopathy. The specimen was blood. The rearrangement links TRBV4-2 to TRBJ2-5; D gene unclear. The CDR3 protein is CASSQVGQFQETQYF. The CDR3 DNA sequence: TGTGCCAGCAGCCAAGTAGGGCAATTCCAAGAGACCCAGTACTTC.